These 2 T cell receptor beta chains share one sample of origin, sequenced in a study of OX40 agonist ivuxolimab in advanced cancers. The library came from the immunoSEQ multiplex PCR assay. Entries here come from immuneACCESS through TCRdb and include only in-frame sequences with V and J called. Some clones fail to appear in such tables; in the studies checked, an unresolved V gene covers under half of the shortfall, and the cause of the remainder is unknown. The sample yields 37,000 or so clones; around 86% were counted once. The top ten hold 2% to 3% of the sample. This specimen was CD4+ or CD8+ T cells sorted from blood, taken in a trial of the OX40 agonist ivuxolimab. The receptors stem from an adult with an advanced solid tumor such as melanoma, head and neck, liver or kidney cancer.

The rearrangement joins TRBV5-6 to TRBJ1-2; D unclear. With 3 bases removed from V and 3 bases from J, the gap between germline ends came to 9 bases. The CDR3 length is 13 residues. The V gene's germline CDR1 is SGHDT and CDR2 YYEEEE. CDR3: CASSSYSDYGYTF. CDR3 DNA: TGTGCCAGCAGCTCGTACAGCGACTATGGCTACACCTTC.

The chain couples TRBV7-6 to TRBJ1-5, with D uncertain. With 4 bases removed from V and 9 bases from J, the gap between germline ends came to 10 bases. The CDR3 covers 12 residues. Germline V CDR1 and CDR2: SGHVS, FNYEAQ. The CDR3 DNA reads as TGTGCCAGCAGCTCAAGCGCCGGGCCCCAGCATTTT. Amino acid sequence: CASSSSAGPQHF.